This T cell receptor beta chain comes out of a study of blood T cell repertoires in COVID-19. Across the whole study: Donors in Cohort 3 counted as recovered after two negative PCRs, clearance, or symptom resolution. The origin of the acute and convalescent COVID-19 samples was the United States, Italy and Spain.

There are 13 residues in the CDR3. With 3 bases removed from V and 4 bases from J, the gap between germline ends came to 10 bases. CDR1 is GTSNPN and CDR2 is SVGIG in the germline V gene (reference sequence). TCRdb keeps only in-frame clones here, not all; method: immunoSEQ multiplex PCR. The sample yields around 360,000 clones, more than 75% seen once. V and J are TRBV30 and TRBJ1-5, with unresolved D. Material: PBMCs or T cells enriched from blood (not recorded which). This TCR came from a man in his forties in a cohort exposed to, infected with or recovered from COVID-19 (not recorded which). As DNA, the CDR3 is TGTGCCTGGAGAGCCACAGCAAATCAGCCCCAGCATTTT. Its protein is CAWRATANQPQHF.